This record looks at one T cell receptor (beta chain) sequence and its context. Its antigen remains unknown. The CDR3 spans 16 residues. The ends lost 2 bases at V and 0 bases at J; junction bases unmatched: 3. Germline assignment: CDR1 SGHNT and CDR2 YYREEE (reference sequence). This entry comes from a study of cytomegalovirus exposure and HLA in healthy donors. PCR employed 60 Vbeta and 13 Jbeta primers. Clones were read by immunoSEQ multiplex PCR, and TCRdb kept only the in-frame ones, dropping some. The sample shows about 170,000 clones, over 80% of them seen only once. Study-level points and caveats: Previously analyzed data showed that most TCR beta V segments were productive at a frequency of about 87% or about 30%.

Source material: PBMCs. This sequence joins TRBV5-4 and TRBJ2-1, with TRBD2 matching over 9 bases. This clonotype was sampled from a male donor in good health and CMV-seronegative. Here the CDR3 reads CASSLAGGHSYNEQFF. The DNA for the CDR3 is TGTGCCAGCAGCTTAGCGGGGGGCCACTCCTACAATGAGCAGTTCTTC.